Each of the 3 T cell receptor beta chains below was sequenced from the same sample in a study of PD-1 blockade in classical Hodgkin lymphoma. Method: immunoSEQ multiplex PCR; TCRdb's copy keeps in-frame clones and lacks some. There are under 35,000 clones in the sample; approximately 85% occur only once, and 2.4% lies in the top ten. Time point reported: cycle 4 day 1 (C4D1), after more than five weeks of nivolumab. No patient escaped relapse after autologous stem cell transplantation, and brentuximab vedotin exposure varied. Out of thawed PBMCs, magnetic negative selection purified CD4+ T cells. Sequenced material: CD4+ T cells from blood, taken before the fourth cycle of nivolumab. All receptors come from a human donor with classical Hodgkin lymphoma.

The V call is TRBV6-1, the J call TRBJ2-2; D remains unclear. Germline values: CDR1 MNHNS, CDR2 SASEGT. V dropped 4 bases and J dropped 0 bases, with 9 bases sitting between them. This CDR3 comprises 15 residues. CDR3 loop: CASSALGTNTGELFF. The CDR3 coding sequence is TGTGCCAGCAGTGCATTGGGAACGAACACCGGGGAGCTGTTTTTT.

This chain links TRBV5-1 with TRBJ1-1; a weak D match, TRBD1 (6 bases). Germline V gives CDR1 SGHRS, CDR2 YFSETQ. CDR3 size: 14 residues. The germline V and J ends were trimmed by 6 bases and 5 bases, with 17 bases remaining between them. The CDR3 here is CASTLGGGRTEAFF. Here the CDR3 DNA reads TGCGCCAGCACCCTGGGAGGGGGGCGGACTGAAGCTTTCTTT.

The chain links TRBV6-5 to TRBJ1-2, with D possibly TRBD1 on 5 matching bases. Trimming removed 11 bases from V and 6 bases from J, with 25 bases in between. This CDR3 spans 15 amino acids. In germline, CDR1 is MNHEY, CDR2 SVGAGI. DNA for the CDR3: TGTGCCTCCAGTACTAGGCGTCTCGGGGGTGATGGCTACACCTTC. Its protein is CASSTRRLGGDGYTF.